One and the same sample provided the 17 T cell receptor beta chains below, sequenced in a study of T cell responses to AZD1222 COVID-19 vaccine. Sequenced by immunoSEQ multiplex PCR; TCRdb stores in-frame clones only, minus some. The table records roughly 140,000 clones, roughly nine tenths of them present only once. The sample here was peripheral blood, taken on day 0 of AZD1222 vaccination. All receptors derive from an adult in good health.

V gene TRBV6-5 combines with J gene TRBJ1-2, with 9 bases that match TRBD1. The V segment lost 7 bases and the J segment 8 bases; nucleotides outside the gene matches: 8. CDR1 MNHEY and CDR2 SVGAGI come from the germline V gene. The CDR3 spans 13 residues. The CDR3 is CASTPGQGGGYTF. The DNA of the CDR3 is TGTGCCAGCACCCCGGGACAGGGAGGAGGCTACACCTTC.

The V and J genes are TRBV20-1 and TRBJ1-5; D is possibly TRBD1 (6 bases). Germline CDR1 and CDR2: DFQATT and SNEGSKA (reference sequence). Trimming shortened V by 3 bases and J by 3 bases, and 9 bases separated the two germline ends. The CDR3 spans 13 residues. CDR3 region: CSASPGVNQPQHF. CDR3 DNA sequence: TGCAGTGCTAGTCCAGGGGTCAATCAGCCCCAGCATTTT.

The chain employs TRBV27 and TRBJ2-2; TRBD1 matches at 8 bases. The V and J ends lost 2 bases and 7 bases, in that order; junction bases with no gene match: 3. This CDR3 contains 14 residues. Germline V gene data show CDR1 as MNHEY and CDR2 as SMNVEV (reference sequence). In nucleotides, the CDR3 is TGTGCCAGCAGTTTACAGGGGGCTATCGGGGAGCTGTTTTTT. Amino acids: CASSLQGAIGELFF.

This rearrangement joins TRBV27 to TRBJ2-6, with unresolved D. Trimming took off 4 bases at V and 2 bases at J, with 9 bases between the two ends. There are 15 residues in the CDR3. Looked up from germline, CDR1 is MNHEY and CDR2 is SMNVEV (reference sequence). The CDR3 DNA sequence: TGTGCCAGCAGTTCCCGTAGTGCTGGGGCCAACGTCCTGACTTTC. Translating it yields CASSSRSAGANVLTF.

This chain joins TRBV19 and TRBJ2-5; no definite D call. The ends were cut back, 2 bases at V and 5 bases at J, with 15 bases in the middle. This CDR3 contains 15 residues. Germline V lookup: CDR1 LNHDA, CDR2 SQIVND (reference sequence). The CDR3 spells CASSIPGLGSETQYF. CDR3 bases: TGTGCCAGTAGTATACCAGGCCTAGGGTCGGAGACCCAGTACTTC.

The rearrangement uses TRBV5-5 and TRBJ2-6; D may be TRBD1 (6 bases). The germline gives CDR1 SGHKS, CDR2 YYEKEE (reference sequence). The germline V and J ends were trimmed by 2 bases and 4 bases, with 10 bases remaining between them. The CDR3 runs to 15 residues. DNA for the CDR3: TGTGCCAGCAGCTTCGGGACATACGGGGCCAACGTCCTGACTTTC. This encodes CASSFGTYGANVLTF.

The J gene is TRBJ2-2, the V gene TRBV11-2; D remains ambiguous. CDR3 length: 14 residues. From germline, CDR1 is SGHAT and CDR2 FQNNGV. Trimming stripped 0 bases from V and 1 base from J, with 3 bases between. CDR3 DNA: TGTGCCAGCAGCTTAGAGGTGAACACCGGGGAGCTGTTTTTT. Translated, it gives CASSLEVNTGELFF.

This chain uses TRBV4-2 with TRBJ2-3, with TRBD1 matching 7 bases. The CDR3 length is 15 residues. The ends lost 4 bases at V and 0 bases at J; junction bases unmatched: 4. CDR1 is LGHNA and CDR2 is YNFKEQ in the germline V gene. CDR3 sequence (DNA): TGTGCCAGCAGCCCAAAGGGGGCTAGCACAGATACGCAGTATTTT. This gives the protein CASSPKGASTDTQYF.

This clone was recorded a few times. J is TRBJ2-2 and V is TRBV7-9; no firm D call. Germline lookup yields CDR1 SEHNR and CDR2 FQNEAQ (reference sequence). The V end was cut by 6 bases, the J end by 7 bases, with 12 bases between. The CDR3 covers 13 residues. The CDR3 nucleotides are TGTGCCAGCAGATCTGCGGCCCGCGGGGAGCTGTTTTTT. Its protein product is CASRSAARGELFF.

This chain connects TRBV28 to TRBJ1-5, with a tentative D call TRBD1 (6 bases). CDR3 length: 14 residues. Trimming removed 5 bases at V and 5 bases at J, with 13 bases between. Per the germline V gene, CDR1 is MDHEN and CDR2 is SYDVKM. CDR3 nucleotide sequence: TGTGCCAGCAGTAGGGGACAAGCATATCAGCCCCAGCATTTT. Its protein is CASSRGQAYQPQHF.

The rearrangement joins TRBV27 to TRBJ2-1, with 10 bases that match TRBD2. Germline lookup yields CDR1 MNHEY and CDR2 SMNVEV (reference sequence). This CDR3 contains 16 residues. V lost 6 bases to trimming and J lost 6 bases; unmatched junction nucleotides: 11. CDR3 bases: TGTGCCAGCAGCCGTAAAGCGGGAGGGGGGTTCAATGAGCAGTTCTTC. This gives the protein CASSRKAGGGFNEQFF.

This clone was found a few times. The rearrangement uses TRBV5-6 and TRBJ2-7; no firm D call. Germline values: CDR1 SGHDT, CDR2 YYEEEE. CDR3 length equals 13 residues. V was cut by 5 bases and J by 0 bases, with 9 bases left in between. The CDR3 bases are TGTGCCAGCAGTTTGCAGAGCTCCTACGAGCAGTACTTC. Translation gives CASSLQSSYEQYF. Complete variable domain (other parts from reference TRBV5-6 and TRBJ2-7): DAGVTQSPTHLIKTRGQQVTLRCSPKSGHDTVSWYQQALGQGPQFIFQYYEEEERQRGNFPDRFSGHQFPNYSSELNVNALLLGDSALYLCASSLQSSYEQYFGPGTRLTVT.

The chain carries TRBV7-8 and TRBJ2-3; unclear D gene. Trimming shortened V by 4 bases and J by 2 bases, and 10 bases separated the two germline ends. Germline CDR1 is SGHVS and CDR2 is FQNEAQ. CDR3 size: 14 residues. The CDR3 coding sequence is TGTGCCAGCAGCTCATACTTGCCCACAGATACGCAGTATTTT. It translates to CASSSYLPTDTQYF.

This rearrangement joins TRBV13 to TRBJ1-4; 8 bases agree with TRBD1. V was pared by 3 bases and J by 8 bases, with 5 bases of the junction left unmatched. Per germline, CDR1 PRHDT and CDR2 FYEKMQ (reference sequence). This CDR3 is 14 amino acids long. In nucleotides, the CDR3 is TGTGCCAGCAGCTTCAGGGGGCAGGGCGAAAAACTGTTTTTT. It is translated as CASSFRGQGEKLFF.

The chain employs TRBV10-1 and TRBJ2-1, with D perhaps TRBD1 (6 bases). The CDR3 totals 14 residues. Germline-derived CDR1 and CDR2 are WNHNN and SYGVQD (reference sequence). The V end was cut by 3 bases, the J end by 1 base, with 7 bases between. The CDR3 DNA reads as TGCGCCAGCAGTGAAGGGGGATCCTACAATGAGCAGTTCTTC. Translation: CASSEGGSYNEQFF.

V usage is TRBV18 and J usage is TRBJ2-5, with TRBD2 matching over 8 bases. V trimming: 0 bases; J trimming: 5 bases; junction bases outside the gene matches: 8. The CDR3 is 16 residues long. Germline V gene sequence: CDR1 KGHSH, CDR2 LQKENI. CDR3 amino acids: CASSPPNGRGRETQYF. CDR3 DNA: TGTGCCAGCTCACCACCGAACGGGAGGGGTCGGGAGACCCAGTACTTC.

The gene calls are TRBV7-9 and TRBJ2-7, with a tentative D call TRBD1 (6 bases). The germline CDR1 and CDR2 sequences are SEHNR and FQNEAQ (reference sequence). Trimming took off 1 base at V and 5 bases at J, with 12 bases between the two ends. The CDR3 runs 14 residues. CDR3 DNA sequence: TGTGCCAGCAGCTTAGGAACAGGGTCCAACGAGCAGTACTTC. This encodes CASSLGTGSNEQYF.